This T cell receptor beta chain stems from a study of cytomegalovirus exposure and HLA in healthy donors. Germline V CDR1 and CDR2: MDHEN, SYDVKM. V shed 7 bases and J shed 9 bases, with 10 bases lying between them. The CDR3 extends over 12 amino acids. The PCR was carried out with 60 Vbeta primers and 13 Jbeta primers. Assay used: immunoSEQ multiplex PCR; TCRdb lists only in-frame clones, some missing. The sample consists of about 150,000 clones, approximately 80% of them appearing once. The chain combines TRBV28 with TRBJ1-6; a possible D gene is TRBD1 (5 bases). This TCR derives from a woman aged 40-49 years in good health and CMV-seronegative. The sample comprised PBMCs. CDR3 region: CASTLGRSPLHF. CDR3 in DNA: TGTGCCAGCACCCTGGGGCGTTCACCCCTCCACTTT. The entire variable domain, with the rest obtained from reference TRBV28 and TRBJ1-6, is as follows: DVKVTQSSRYLVKRTGEKVFLECVQDMDHENMFWYRQDPGLGLRLIYFSYDVKMKEKGDIPEGYSVSREKKERFSLILESASTNQTSMYLCASTLGRSPLHFGNGTRLTVT.